These 27 T cell receptor beta chains were all obtained from the same sample, sequenced in a study of T cell repertoires in cytomegalovirus infection. These receptors lack a known antigen. Via MiXCR, TCRdb re-called the reads, giving one row per CDR3 protein. The data contain fewer than 1,000,000 distinct CDR3 sequences, around a third of them singletons. The starting material was cultured CD8+ T cells from PBMCs, obtained from culture after CMV antigen stimulation. The receptors were gathered from a human donor in good health (CMV status not recorded). Some clones in this sample may be carry-over from other donors' samples.

The genes are TRBV7-8 and TRBJ2-3, with 10 nucleotides matching TRBD2. V was pared by 3 bases and J by 2 bases, with 5 bases of the junction left unmatched. Looked up from germline, CDR1 is SGHVS and CDR2 is FQNEAQ. The CDR3 is 16 residues long. The CDR3 here is CASSLRTSGYTDTQYF. The CDR3 DNA is TGTGCCAGCAGCTTGAGGACTAGCGGATACACAGATACGCAGTATTTT.

This clonotype was seen only a few times. This rearrangement joins TRBV6-1 to TRBJ2-3; D not resolved. The CDR3 is made up of 17 amino acids. Germline lookup yields CDR1 MNHNS and CDR2 SASEGT. V was trimmed by 1 base and J by 1 base, leaving 15 bases between them. The CDR3 nucleotides read TGTGCCAGCAGTGAAGTGGGCGCGGCAAGAGGCACAGATACGCAGTATTTT. It specifies CASSEVGAARGTDTQYF.

The chain carries TRBV6-1 and TRBJ2-7; no clear D. This CDR3 contains 12 residues. Trimming cost V 5 bases and J 2 bases, with 7 bases left between them. Per germline, CDR1 MNHNS and CDR2 SASEGT. Written as DNA, the CDR3 is TGTGCCAGCAGTTACAACCCCTACGAGCAGTACGTC. This codes for CASSYNPYEQYV.

The chain has TRBV9 and TRBJ2-5; 9 nucleotides match TRBD1. V lost 3 bases, J lost 5 bases, and 5 bases stayed unmatched. This CDR3 is 14 amino acids long. Germline lookup yields CDR1 SGDLS and CDR2 YYNGEE. CDR3 sequence (DNA): TGTGCCAGCAGCGCAGGACAGGGGTGGGAGACCCAGTACTTC. The encoded protein is CASSAGQGWETQYF.

The genes are TRBV6-2 or TRBV6-3 and TRBJ2-5; D is uncertain. The V and J ends lost 2 bases and 11 bases respectively, with 18 bases between them. CDR1 is MNHEY, CDR2 SVGEGT, per germline. This CDR3 comprises 14 residues. The CDR3 region is CASSYARLIDPQYF. CDR3 sequence (DNA): TGTGCCAGCAGTTACGCCAGGCTTATCGACCCACAGTACTTC.

This chain links TRBV20-1 with TRBJ1-2, with D maybe TRBD1 (6 bases). CDR3 size: 15 residues. Germline V gene sequence: CDR1 DFQATT, CDR2 SNEGSKA (reference sequence). The V end lost 1 base, the J end lost 5 bases, and 17 bases lay between the germline ends. CDR3 bases: TGCAGTGCTAGAGTCCTCCCGGACAGTTCTTATGGCTACACCTTC. As protein: CSARVLPDSSYGYTF.

Many counts were recorded for this clonotype. The chain employs TRBV7-2 and TRBJ1-5; tentatively, D is TRBD1 (5 bases). The V gene's germline CDR1 is SGHTA and CDR2 FQGNSA. The CDR3 is 16 residues long. V lost 2 bases, J lost 8 bases, and 19 bases lay in between. CDR3 loop: CASSLKGPFQGEPQHF. The CDR3 DNA reads as TGTGCCAGCAGCTTAAAAGGCCCTTTCCAGGGAGAGCCCCAGCATTTT.

This clonotype was detected only a few times. The chain is built from TRBV6-1 and TRBJ2-3; no reliable D call. This CDR3 comprises 15 residues. The germline V and J ends were trimmed by 4 bases and 0 bases, with 11 bases remaining between them. Germline loops: CDR1 MNHNS, CDR2 SASEGT. CDR3 loop: CASSGDRSSTDTQYF. The CDR3 region has the DNA TGTGCCAGCAGTGGGGATCGTTCAAGCACAGATACGCAGTATTTT.

The rearrangement joins TRBV15 to TRBJ2-5; D is ambiguous. In germline, CDR1 is LNHNV, CDR2 YYDKDF (reference sequence). Trimming took 1 base from V and 4 from J, leaving 7 bases between them. The CDR3 is 13 residues long. The CDR3 reads CATSRGRGETQYF. Here the CDR3 DNA reads TGTGCCACCAGCAGAGGTAGAGGAGAGACCCAGTACTTC.

About this clonotype: A much bigger clone sits one base away, suggesting this may be a read error. This sequence joins TRBV6-8 and TRBJ1-1; D is undetermined. The germline V gene has CDR1 MNHGY and CDR2 SAAAGT. There are 14 residues in the CDR3. CDR3 loop: CASSDPWGNTEALF. The CDR3 nucleotides read TGTGCCAGCAGTGACCCGTGGGGTAACACTGAAGCTCTCTTT.

This clonotype appeared a few times. The rearrangement joins TRBV4-1 to TRBJ1-5; D unclear. Looked up from germline, CDR1 is MGHRA and CDR2 is YSYEKL. V lost 2 bases and J 2 bases, leaving 7 bases between the germline ends. The CDR3 runs to 14 residues. The chain's CDR3 is CASSQYGGNQPQHF. CDR3 coding DNA: TGCGCCAGCAGCCAATATGGGGGCAATCAGCCCCAGCATTTT.

This clonotype was found a few times. The chain employs TRBV27 and TRBJ2-2, with TRBD1 matching 9 bases. Germline loops: CDR1 MNHEY, CDR2 SMNVEV (reference sequence). With V trimmed by 3 bases and J by 7 bases, 9 bases remained unmatched. This CDR3 is built from 16 residues. CDR3: CASSFPGQGFGGELFF. The CDR3 DNA follows: TGTGCCAGCAGTTTCCCGGGACAGGGTTTTGGCGGGGAGCTGTTTTTT.

This chain uses TRBV4-3 with TRBJ2-1; D is undetermined. Deletions cut 1 base from V and 8 bases from J, with 6 bases between. CDR3 size: 12 residues. Germline V lookup: CDR1 LGHNA, CDR2 YSLEER. This CDR3 reads CASSQVKHEQFF. CDR3 bases: TGCGCCAGCAGCCAAGTTAAACATGAGCAGTTCTTC.

The chain carries TRBV25-1 and TRBJ1-4, with D hard to call. Germline CDR1 MGHDK, CDR2 SYGVNS. Trimming removed 6 bases at V and 7 bases at J, with 18 bases between. There are 15 residues in the CDR3. CDR3 sequence: CASSHPRQPFEKLFF. CDR3 DNA sequence: TGTGCCAGCAGCCACCCAAGGCAGCCTTTTGAAAAACTGTTTTTT.

In its sample, this clonotype was seen a few times. V and J are TRBV19 and TRBJ1-1; 8 positions agree with TRBD1. The germline gives CDR1 LNHDA, CDR2 SQIVND (reference sequence). J lost 5 bases, V lost 3 bases, and 5 bases had no gene match. The CDR3 runs 14 residues. CDR3 coding DNA: TGTGCCAGTAGTATGGACAGGGTATGGACTGAAGCTTTCTTT. It encodes CASSMDRVWTEAFF. Together with reference TRBV19 and TRBJ1-1, the CDR3 gives the full variable domain: DGGITQSPKYLFRKEGQNVTLSCEQNLNHDAMYWYRQDPGQGLRLIYYSQIVNDFQKGDIAEGYSVSREKKESFPLTVTSAQKNPTAFYLCASSMDRVWTEAFFGQGTRLTVV.

This chain connects TRBV12-3 or TRBV12-4 to TRBJ2-1, with D possibly matching TRBD2 (6 bases). The CDR3 is made up of 13 amino acids. The ends were cut back, 8 bases at V and 2 bases at J, with 10 bases in the middle. The CDR3 DNA reads TGTGCCAGCGGTAGCGGCCCCTACAATGAGCAGTTCTTC. As protein: CASGSGPYNEQFF.

The chain carries TRBV9 and TRBJ1-1, with unresolved D. This CDR3 is built from 14 residues. CDR1 is SGDLS and CDR2 is YYNGEE in the germline V gene. V shed 4 bases and J shed 2 bases, with 12 bases lying between them. The CDR3 reads CASSPSTRNTEAFF. Written as DNA, the CDR3 is TGTGCCAGCAGCCCCTCGACCCGTAACACTGAAGCTTTCTTT.

This clonotype was seen only a few times. The rearrangement links TRBV10-2 to TRBJ2-5; no reliable D call. Trimming removed 0 bases at V and 5 bases at J, with 7 bases between. Germline-derived CDR1 and CDR2 are WSHSY and SAAADI. The CDR3 is made up of 13 amino acids. Written as DNA, the CDR3 is TGCGCCAGCAGTGAGTCATTAACGGAGACCCAGTACTTC. It is translated as CASSESLTETQYF.

This clonotype was counted many times. This chain connects TRBV25-1 to TRBJ1-1; 8 bases map to TRBD1. V lost 1 base to trimming and J lost 1 base; unmatched junction nucleotides: 2. The germline CDR1 and CDR2 sequences are MGHDK and SYGVNS. The CDR3 contains 15 residues. CDR3 bases: TGTGCCAGCAGTGAATGGGACAGGTGGAACACTGAAGCTTTCTTT. It specifies CASSEWDRWNTEAFF.

In its sample, this clonotype was seen a few times. The chain carries TRBV11-2 and TRBJ2-7; a possible D gene is TRBD1 (5 bases). This CDR3 is built from 18 residues. The germline V gene encodes CDR1 SGHAT and CDR2 FQNNGV. Deletions cut 1 base from V and 3 bases from J, with 22 bases between. CDR3 bases: TGTGCCAGCAGCTTAGGATTTCAGGGATTTGGAGACGACTACGAGCAGTACGTC. It encodes CASSLGFQGFGDDYEQYV.

This clonotype has only a few counts. The chain uses TRBV20-1 and TRBJ1-5; D may be TRBD1 (5 bases). The CDR3 consists of 15 residues. The germline CDR1 and CDR2 sequences are DFQATT and SNEGSKA (reference sequence). Trimming stripped 0 bases from V and 0 bases from J, with 9 bases between. The CDR3 DNA follows: TGCAGTGCTAGAGAGGGACGGAATAGCAATCAGCCCCAGCATTTT. It yields the protein CSAREGRNSNQPQHF.

This clonotype was detected only a few times. The CDR3, as DNA: TGTGCCAGCACCCTCGGGGGCTCCTCGAAAAACATTCAGTACTTC. This codes for CASTLGGSSKNIQYF. The V call is TRBV12-3 or TRBV12-4, the J call TRBJ2-4; D possibly matches TRBD1 or TRBD2 (6 bases each). The CDR3 sequence is 15 residues long. The V end lost 7 bases, the J end lost 4 bases, and 17 bases lay between the germline ends.

This clonotype turned up a few times. The V and J genes are TRBV23-1 and TRBJ1-2, with D perhaps matching TRBD1 (5 bases). TRBV23-1 carries the ORF label, with uncertain function. The CDR3 is 16 amino acids. Trimming took off 3 bases at V and 3 bases at J, with 17 bases between the two ends. For the CDR3, the DNA is TGCGCCAGCAGTCATCCCGTGGGGGTGTTCCACTATGGCTACACCTTC. As protein: CASSHPVGVFHYGYTF.

J is TRBJ2-2 and V is TRBV24-1; perhaps D is TRBD1 or TRBD2 (5 bases each). This CDR3 comprises 17 residues. From germline, CDR1 is KGHDR and CDR2 SFDVKD. V was trimmed by 9 bases and J by 6 bases, leaving 25 bases between them. The CDR3 DNA is TGTGCCACCGAAACGTCCGCAGGGAGCGCCACCCCCGGGGAGCTGTTTTTT. It codes for CATETSAGSATPGELFF.

The genes are TRBV10-3 and TRBJ2-6; 9 nucleotides agree with TRBD1. Germline CDR1 and CDR2: ENHRY and SYGVKD. CDR3 size: 21 residues. Trimming cost V 0 bases and J 0 bases; bases outside gene matches: 12. This chain's CDR3 is CAISESIRTGTGSSGANVLTF. DNA for the CDR3: TGTGCCATCAGTGAGTCGATACGTACCGGGACAGGGTCCTCTGGGGCCAACGTCCTGACTTTC.

This clonotype occurred many times. The rearrangement links TRBV10-3 to TRBJ2-1, with D perhaps given as TRBD1 or TRBD2 (5 bases each). Germline V gene lookup returns CDR1 ENHRY and CDR2 SYGVKD. V gave up 10 bases and J gave up 8 bases, with 21 bases separating them. The CDR3 totals 14 residues. The DNA for the CDR3 is TGTGCCAGTGTAGGGCAGGGTCGGGGAGATGAGCAGTTCTTC. It encodes CASVGQGRGDEQFF.

This clonotype was counted only a few times. The chain has TRBV19 and TRBJ2-7; TRBD1 is a possible D gene (6 bases). The CDR3 is 14 amino acids. V lost 7 bases, J lost 0 bases, and 13 bases lay in between. Germline-derived CDR1 and CDR2 are LNHDA and SQIVND (reference sequence). The chain's CDR3 is CASKPRGFSYEQYF. In nucleotides, the CDR3 is TGTGCCAGTAAACCCAGGGGATTCTCCTACGAGCAGTACTTC.